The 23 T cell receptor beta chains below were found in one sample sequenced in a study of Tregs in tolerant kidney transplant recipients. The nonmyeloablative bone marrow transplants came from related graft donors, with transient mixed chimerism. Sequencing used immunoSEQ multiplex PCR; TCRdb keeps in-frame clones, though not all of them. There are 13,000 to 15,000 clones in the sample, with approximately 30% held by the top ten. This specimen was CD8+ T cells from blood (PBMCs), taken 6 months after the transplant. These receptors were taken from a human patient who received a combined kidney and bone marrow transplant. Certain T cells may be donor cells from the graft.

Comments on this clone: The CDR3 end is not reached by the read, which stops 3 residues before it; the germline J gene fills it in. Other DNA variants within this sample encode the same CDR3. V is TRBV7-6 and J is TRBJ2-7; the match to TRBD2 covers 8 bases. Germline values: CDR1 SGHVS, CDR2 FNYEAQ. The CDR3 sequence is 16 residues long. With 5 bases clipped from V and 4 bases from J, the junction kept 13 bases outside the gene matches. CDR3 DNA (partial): TGTGCCAGCAGCCCGGTTGAAGCGGGAGCCACTTACGAG. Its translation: CASSPVEAGATYE. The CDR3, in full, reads CASSPVEAGATYEQYF.

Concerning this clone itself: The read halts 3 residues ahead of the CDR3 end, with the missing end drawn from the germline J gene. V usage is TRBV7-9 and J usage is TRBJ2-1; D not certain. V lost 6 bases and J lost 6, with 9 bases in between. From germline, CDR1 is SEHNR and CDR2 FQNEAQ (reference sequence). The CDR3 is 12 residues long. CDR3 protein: CASSHRVNEQFF. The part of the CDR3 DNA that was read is TGTGCCAGCAGTCATCGGGTCAATGAG.

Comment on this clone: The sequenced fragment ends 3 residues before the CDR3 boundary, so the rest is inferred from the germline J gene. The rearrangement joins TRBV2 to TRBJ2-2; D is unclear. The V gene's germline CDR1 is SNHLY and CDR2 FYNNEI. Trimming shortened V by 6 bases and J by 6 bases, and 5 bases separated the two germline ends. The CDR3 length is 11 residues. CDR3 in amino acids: CASRIAGELFF. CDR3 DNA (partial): TGTGCCAGCAGAATCGCCGGGGAG.

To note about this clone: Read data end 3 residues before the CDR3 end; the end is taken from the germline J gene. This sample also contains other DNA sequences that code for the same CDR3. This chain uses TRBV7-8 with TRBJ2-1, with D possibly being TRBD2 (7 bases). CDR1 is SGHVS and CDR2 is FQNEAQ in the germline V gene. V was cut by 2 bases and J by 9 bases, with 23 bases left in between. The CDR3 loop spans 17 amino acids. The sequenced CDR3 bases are TGTGCCAGCAGCTTAAAGGCTAGCGGACTAGGGGGTGGTGAG. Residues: CASSLKASGLGGGE. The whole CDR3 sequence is CASSLKASGLGGGEQFF.

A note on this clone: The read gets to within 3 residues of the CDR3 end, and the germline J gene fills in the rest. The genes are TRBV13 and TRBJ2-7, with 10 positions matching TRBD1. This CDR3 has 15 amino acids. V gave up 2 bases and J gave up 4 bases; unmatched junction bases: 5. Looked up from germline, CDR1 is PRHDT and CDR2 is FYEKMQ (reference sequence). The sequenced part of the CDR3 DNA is TGTGCCAGCAGCTTATCGGGACAGGGGACGTACGAG. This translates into CASSLSGQGTYE. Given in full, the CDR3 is CASSLSGQGTYEQYF.

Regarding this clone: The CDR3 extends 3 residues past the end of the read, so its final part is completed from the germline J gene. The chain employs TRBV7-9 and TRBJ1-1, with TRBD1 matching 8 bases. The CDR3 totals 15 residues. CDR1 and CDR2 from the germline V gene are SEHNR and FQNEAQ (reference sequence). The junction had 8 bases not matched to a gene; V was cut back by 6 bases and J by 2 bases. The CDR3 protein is CASRSPGQVNTEAFF. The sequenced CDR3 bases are TGTGCCAGCAGATCCCCGGGACAGGTAAACACTGAA.

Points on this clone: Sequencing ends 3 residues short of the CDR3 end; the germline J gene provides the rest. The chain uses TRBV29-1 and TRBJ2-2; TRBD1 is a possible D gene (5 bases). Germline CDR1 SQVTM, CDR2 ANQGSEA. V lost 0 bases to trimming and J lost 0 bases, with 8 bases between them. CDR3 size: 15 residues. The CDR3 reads CSVEDQGANTGELFF. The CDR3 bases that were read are TGCAGCGTTGAAGATCAGGGTGCGAACACCGGGGAG.

Incomplete CDR3 DNA: TGTGCCAGCAGTGACCAGGGGGTTAGAGATGGC. Amino acid sequence: CASSDQGVRDG. The whole CDR3 sequence reads CASSDQGVRDGYTF. The V gene is TRBV2, the J gene TRBJ1-2; 7 bases align to TRBD1. The CDR3 end falls 3 residues outside the read, so it is completed with the germline J gene. This CDR3 spans 14 amino acids. Germline assignment: CDR1 SNHLY and CDR2 FYNNEI. V lost 3 bases to trimming and J lost 6 bases; unmatched junction nucleotides: 7.

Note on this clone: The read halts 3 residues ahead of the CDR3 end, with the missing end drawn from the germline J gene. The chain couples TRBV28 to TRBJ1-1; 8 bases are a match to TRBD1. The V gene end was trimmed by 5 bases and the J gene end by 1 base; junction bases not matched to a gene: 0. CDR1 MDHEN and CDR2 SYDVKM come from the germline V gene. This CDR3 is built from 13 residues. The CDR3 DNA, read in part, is TGTGCCAGCAGTGACAGGGGGAACACTGAA. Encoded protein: CASSDRGNTE. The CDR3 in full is CASSDRGNTEAFF.

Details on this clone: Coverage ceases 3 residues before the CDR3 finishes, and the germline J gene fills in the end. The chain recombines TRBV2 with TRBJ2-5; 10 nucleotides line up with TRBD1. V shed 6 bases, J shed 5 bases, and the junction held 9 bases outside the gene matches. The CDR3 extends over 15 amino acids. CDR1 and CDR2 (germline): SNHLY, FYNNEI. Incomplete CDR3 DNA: TGTGCCAGCAGGTCCGGGACAGGGGAACTTGAGACC. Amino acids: CASRSGTGELET. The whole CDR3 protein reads CASRSGTGELETQYF.

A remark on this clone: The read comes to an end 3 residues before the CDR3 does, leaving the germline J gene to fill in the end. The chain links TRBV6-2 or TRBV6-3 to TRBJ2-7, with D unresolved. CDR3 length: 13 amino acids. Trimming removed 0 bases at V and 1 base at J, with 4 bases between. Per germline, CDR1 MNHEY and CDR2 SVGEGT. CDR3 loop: CASSYSGSYEQYF. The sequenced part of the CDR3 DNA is TGTGCCAGCAGTTACTCCGGTTCCTACGAG.

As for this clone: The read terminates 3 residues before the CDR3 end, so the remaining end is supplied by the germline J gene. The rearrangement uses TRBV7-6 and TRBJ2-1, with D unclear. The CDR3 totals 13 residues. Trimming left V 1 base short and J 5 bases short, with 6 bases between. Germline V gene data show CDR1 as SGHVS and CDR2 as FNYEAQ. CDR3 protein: CASSLDFNNEQFF. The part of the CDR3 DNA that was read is TGTGCCAGCAGCTTAGACTTTAACAATGAG.

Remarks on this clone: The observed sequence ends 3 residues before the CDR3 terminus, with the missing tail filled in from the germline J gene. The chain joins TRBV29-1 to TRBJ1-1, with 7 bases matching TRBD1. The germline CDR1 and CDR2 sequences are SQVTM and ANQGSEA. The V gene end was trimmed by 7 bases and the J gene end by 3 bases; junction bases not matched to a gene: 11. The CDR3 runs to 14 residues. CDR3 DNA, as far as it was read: TGCAGCGCCGACCCAACAGGGGTTGACACTGAA. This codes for CSADPTGVDTE. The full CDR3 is CSADPTGVDTEAFF. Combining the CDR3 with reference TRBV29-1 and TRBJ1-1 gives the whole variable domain SAVISQKPSRDICQRGTSLTIQCQVDSQVTMMFWYRQQPGQSLTLIATANQGSEATYESGFVIDKFPISRPNLTFSTLTVSNMSPEDSSIYLCSADPTGVDTEAFFGQGTRLTVV.

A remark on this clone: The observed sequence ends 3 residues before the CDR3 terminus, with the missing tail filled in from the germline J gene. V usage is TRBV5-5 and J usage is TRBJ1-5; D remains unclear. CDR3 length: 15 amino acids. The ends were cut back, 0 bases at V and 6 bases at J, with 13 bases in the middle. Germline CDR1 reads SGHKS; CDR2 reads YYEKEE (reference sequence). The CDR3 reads CASSLVAGKTQPQHF. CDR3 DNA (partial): TGTGCCAGCAGCTTGGTGGCGGGGAAAACTCAGCCC.

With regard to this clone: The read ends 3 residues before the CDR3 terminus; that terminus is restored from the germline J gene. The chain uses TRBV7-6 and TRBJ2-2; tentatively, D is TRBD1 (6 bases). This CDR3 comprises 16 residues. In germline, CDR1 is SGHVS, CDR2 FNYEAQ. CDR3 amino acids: CASSLSPGERSEKLFF. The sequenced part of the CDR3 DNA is TGTGCCAGCAGCTTATCGCCAGGGGAAAGAAGTGAAAAG.

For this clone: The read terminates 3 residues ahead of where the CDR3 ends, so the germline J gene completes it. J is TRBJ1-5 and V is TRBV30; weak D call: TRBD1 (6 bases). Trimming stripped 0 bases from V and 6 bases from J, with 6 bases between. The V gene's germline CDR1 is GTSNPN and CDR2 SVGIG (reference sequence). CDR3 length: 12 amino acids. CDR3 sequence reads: CAWSVQGQPQHF. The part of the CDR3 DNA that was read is TGTGCCTGGAGTGTACAGGGTCAGCCC.

Partial CDR3 DNA: TGTGCCAGCAGAGACAGGGGCCCCTACGAG. Its protein is CASRDRGPYE. The entire CDR3 is CASRDRGPYEQYF. The V gene is TRBV2, the J gene TRBJ2-7; 8 nucleotides agree with TRBD1. The read terminates 3 residues ahead of where the CDR3 ends, so the germline J gene completes it. The CDR3 spans 13 residues. Germline V gives CDR1 SNHLY, CDR2 FYNNEI. V dropped 6 bases and J dropped 2; count of bases not matched to a gene: 3.

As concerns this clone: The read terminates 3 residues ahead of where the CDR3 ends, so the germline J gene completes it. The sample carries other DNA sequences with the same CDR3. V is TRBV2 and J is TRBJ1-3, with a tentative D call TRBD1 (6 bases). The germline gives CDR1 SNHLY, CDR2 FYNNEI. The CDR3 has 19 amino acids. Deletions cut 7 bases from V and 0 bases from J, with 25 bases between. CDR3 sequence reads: CASISEGREGVNSGNTIYF. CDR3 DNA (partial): TGTGCCAGCATCAGTGAAGGTAGAGAGGGGGTCAACTCTGGAAACACC.

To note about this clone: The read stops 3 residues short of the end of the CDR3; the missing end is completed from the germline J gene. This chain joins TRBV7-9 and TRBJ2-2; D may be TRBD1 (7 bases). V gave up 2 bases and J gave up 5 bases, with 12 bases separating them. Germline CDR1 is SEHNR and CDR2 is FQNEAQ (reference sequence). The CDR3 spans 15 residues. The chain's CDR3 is CASSLSGGGTGELFF. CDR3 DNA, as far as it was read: TGTGCCAGCAGCTTATCAGGGGGAGGTACCGGGGAG.

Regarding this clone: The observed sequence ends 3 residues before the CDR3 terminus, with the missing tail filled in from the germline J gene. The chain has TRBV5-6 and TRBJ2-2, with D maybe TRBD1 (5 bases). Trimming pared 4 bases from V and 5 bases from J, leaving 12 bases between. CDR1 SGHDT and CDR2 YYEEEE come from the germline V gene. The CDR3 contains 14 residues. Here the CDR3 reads CASSQAGFTGELFF. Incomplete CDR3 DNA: TGTGCCAGCAGCCAAGCAGGGTTTACCGGGGAG.

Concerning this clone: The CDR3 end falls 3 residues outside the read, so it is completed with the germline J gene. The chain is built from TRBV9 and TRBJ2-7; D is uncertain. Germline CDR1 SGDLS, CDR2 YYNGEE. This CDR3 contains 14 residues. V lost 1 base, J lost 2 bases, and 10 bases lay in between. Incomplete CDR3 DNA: TGTGCCAGCAGCGTAAACATTTATCCCTACGAG. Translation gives CASSVNIYPYE. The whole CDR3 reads CASSVNIYPYEQYF.

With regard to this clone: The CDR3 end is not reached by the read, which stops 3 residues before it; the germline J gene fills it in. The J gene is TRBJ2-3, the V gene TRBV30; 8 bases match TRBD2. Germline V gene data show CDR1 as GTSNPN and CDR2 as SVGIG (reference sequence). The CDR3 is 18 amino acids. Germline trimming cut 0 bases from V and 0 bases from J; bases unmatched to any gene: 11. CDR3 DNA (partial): TGTGCCTGGAGTGTGGGGGCTAGCGGGCCTATCAGCACAGATACG. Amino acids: CAWSVGASGPISTDT. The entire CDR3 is CAWSVGASGPISTDTQYF.

The DNA read from the CDR3 is TGCAGTGCTCCCGGGACAGGGCCCCACGAG. Translating it yields CSAPGTGPHE. The complete CDR3 protein is CSAPGTGPHEQYF. The chain combines TRBV20-1 with TRBJ2-7, with 9 positions matching TRBD1. The read terminates 3 residues before the CDR3 end, so the remaining end is supplied by the germline J gene. The CDR3 consists of 13 residues. Germline CDR1 reads DFQATT; CDR2 reads SNEGSKA (reference sequence). The trim removed 5 bases at V and 5 bases at J, leaving 7 bases unmatched.